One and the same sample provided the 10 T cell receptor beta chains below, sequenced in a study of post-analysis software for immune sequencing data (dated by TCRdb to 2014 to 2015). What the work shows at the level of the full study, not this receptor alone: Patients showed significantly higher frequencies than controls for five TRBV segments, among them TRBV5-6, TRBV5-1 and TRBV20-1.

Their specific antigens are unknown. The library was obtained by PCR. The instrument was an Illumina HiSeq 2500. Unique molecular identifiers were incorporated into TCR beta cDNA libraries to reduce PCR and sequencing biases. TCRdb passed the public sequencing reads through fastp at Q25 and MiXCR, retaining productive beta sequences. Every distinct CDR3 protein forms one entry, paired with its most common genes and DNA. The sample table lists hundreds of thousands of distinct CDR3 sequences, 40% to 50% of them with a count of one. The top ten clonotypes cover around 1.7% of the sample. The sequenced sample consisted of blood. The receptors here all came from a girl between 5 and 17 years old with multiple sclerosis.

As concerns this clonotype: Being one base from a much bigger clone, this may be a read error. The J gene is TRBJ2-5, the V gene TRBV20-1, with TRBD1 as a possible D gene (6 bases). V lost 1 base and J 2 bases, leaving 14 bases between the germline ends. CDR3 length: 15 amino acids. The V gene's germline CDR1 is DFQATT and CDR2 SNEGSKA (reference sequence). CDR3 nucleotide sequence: TGCAGTGCTAGAGTCGTACCAGGGGCTCAAGAGACCCAGTACTTC. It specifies CSARVVPGAQETQYF.

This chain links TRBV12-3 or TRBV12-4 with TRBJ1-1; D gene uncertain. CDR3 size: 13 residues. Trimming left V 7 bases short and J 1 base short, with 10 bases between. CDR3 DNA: TGTGCCAGCACCCTGAGACCGAACACTGAAGCTTTCTTT. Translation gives CASTLRPNTEAFF.

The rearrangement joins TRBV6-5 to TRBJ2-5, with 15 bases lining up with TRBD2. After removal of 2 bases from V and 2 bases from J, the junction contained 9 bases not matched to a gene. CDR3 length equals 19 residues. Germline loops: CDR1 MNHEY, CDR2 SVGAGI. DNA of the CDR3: TGTGCCAGCAGTTACACTGGACTAGCGGGAGGGCTAAGGCAAGAGACCCAGTACTTC. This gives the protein CASSYTGLAGGLRQETQYF.

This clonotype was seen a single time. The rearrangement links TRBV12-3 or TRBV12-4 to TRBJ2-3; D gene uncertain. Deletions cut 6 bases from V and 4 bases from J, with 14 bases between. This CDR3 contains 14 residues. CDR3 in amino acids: CASRSQELSDTQYF. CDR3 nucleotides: TGTGCCAGCAGGTCCCAAGAATTGTCAGATACGCAGTATTTT.

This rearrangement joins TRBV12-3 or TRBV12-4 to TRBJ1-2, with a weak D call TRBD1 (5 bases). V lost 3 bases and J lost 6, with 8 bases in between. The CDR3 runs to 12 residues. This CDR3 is CASSFGRDGYTF. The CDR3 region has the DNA TGTGCCAGCAGTTTCGGCAGGGATGGCTACACCTTC.

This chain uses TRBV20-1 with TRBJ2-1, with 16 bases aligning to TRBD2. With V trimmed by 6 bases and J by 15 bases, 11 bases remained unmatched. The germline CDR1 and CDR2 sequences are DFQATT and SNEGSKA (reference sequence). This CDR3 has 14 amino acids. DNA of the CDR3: TGCAGTGCCACATCCGGGACTAGCGGGGGGGTTCGGTTCTTC. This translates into CSATSGTSGGVRFF.

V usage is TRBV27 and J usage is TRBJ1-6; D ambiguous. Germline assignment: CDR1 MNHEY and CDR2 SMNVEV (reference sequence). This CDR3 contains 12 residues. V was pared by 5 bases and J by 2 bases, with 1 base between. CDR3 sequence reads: CASSPYNSPLHF. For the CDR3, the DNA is TGTGCCAGCAGTCCCTATAATTCACCCCTCCACTTT.

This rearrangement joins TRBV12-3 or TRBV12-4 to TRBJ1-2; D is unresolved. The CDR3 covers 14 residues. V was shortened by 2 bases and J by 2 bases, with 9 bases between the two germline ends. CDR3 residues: CASSLSAVNYGYTF. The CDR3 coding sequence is TGTGCCAGCAGTTTATCGGCAGTAAACTATGGCTACACCTTC.

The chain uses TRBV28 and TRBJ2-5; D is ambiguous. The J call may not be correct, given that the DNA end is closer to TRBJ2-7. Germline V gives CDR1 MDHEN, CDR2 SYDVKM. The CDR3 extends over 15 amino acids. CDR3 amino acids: CASSNPTPPSYEQYF. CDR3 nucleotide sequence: TGTGCCAGCTCAAACCCAACCCCTCCGTCCTACGAGCAGTACTTC.

DNA of the CDR3: TGCAGCGTCCTGGCGGGAGGCGACGAGCAGTACTTC. This codes for CSVLAGGDEQYF. The gene calls are TRBV29-1 and TRBJ2-7; TRBD2 aligns across 8 bases. V shed 6 bases, J shed 5 bases, and the junction held 6 bases outside the gene matches. The CDR3 is made up of 12 amino acids. Germline V gives CDR1 SQVTM, CDR2 ANQGSEA.